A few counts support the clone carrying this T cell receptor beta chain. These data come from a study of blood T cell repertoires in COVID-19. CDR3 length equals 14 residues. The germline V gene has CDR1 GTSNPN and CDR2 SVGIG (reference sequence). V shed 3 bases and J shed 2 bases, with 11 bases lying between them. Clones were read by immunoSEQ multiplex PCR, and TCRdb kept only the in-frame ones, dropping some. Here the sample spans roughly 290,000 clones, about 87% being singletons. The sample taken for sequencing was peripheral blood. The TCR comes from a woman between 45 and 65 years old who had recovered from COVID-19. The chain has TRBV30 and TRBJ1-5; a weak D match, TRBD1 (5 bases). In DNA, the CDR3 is TGTGCCTGGAGCCCTCAGGGTGGCAATCAGCCCCAGCATTTT. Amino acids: CAWSPQGGNQPQHF.